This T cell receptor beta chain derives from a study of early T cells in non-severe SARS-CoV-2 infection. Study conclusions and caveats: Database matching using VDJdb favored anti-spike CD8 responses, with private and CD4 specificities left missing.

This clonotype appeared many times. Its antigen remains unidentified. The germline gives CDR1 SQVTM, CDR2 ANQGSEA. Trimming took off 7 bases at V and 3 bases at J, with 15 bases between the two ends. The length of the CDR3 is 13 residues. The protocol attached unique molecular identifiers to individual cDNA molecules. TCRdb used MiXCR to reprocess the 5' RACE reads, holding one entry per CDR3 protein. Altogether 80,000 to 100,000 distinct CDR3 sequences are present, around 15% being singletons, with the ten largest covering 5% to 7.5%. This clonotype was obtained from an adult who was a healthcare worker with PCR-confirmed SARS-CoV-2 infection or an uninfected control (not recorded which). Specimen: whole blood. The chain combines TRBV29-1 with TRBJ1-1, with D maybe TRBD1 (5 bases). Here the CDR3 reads CSGSGYGDTEAFF. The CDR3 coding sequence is TGCAGCGGGTCAGGGTACGGGGACACTGAAGCTTTCTTT.